Included here is one T cell receptor (beta chain) sequence, with context. Authors' processing steps: Reference gene primer amplification in the assay estimated nucleated cell counts. The protocol was immunoSEQ multiplex PCR, while the TCRdb copy is restricted to in-frame clones and leaves out a portion. V and J calls and clone size are as listed in that table; D and trimming were resolved from the DNA. The sample includes tens of thousands of clones, around 90% of them seen just once. The sample is drawn from a study of blood T cell repertoires in COVID-19. Study information: From the United States, Italy and Spain came samples of acute and convalescent COVID-19.

The CDR3 sequence is 19 residues long. V lost 5 bases and J lost 2; bases outside the gene matches: 20. CDR1 and CDR2 (germline): GTSNPN, SVGIG (reference sequence). During active infection, Seattle patients enrolled and were then monitored through disease. The clonotype comes from a middle-aged man with COVID-19, enrolled during active disease. This chain links TRBV30 with TRBJ2-2; TRBD1 agrees at 7 bases. Sequencing was done on a sample of peripheral blood. The CDR3 DNA follows: TGTGCCTGGTACCGGCAGGGCAGGGGGTTGCTACTCAACACCGGGGAGCTGTTTTTT. Amino acid sequence: CAWYRQGRGLLLNTGELFF. Variable domain in full (rest from reference TRBV30 and TRBJ2-2): SQTIHQWPATLVQPVGSPLSLECTVEGTSNPNLYWYRQAAGRGLQLLFYSVGIGQISSEVPQNLSASRPQDRQFILSSKKLLLSDSGFYLCAWYRQGRGLLLNTGELFFGEGSRLTVL.